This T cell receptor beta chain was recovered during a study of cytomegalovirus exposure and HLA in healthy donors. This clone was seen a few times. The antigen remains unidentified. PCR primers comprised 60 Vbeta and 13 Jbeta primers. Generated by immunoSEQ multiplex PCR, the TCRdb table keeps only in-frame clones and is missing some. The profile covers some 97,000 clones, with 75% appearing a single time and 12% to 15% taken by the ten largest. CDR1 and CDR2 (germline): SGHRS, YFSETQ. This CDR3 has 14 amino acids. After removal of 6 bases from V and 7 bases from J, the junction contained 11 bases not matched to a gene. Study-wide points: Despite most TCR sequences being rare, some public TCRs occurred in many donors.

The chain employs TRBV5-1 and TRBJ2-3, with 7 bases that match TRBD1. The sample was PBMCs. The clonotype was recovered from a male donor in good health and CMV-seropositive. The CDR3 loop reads CASTPPGQPYTQYF. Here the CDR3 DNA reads TGCGCCAGCACCCCCCCGGGACAGCCATATACGCAGTATTTT. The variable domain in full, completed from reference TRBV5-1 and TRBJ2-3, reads KAGVTQTPRYLIKTRGQQVTLSCSPISGHRSVSWYQQTPGQGLQFLFEYFSETQRNKGNFPGRFSGRQFSNSRSEMNVSTLELGDSALYLCASTPPGQPYTQYFGPGTRLTVL.